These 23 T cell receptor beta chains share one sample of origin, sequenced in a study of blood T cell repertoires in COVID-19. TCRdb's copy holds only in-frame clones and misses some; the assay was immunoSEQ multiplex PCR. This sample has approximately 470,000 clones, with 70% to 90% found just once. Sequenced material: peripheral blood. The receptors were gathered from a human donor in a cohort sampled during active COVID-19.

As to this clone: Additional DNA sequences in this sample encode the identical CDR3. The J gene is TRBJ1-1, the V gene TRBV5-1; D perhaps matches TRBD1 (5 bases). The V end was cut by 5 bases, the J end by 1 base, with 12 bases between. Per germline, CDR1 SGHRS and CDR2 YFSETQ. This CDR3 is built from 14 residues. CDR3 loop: CASSSQGGNTEAFF. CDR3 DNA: TGCGCCAGCAGTTCTCAGGGCGGGAACACTGAAGCTTTCTTT.

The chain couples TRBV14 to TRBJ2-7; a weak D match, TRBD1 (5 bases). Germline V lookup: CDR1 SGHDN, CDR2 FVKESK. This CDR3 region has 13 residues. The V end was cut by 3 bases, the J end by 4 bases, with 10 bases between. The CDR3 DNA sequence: TGTGCCAGCAGCCAGGTGGGGCCTTACGAGCAGTACTTC. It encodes CASSQVGPYEQYF.

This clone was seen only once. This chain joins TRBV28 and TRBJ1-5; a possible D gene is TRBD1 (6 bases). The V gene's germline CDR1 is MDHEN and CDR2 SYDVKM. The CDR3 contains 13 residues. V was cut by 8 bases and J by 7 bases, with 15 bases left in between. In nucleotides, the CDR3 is TGTGCCAGCTTCCAACAGGGCGGACAGCCCCAGCATTTT. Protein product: CASFQQGGQPQHF.

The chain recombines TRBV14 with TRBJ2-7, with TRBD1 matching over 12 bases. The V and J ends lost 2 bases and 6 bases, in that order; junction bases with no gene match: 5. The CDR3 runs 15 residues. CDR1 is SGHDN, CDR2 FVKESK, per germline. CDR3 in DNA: TGTGCCAGCAGCCAAACCGGGACAGGGGGCTTCGAGCAGTACTTC. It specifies CASSQTGTGGFEQYF.

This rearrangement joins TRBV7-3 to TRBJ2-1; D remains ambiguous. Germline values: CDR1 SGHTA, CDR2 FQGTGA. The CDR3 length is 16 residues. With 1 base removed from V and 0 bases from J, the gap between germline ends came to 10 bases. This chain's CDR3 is CASSLKPLSSYNEQFF. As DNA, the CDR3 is TGTGCCAGCAGCTTAAAGCCTTTAAGCTCCTACAATGAGCAGTTCTTC.

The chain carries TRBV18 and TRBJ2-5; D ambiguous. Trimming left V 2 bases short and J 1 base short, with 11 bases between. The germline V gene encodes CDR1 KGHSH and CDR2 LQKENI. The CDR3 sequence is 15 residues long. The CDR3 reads CASSPGLLSQETQYF. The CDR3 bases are TGTGCCAGCTCACCAGGATTACTATCCCAAGAGACCCAGTACTTC.

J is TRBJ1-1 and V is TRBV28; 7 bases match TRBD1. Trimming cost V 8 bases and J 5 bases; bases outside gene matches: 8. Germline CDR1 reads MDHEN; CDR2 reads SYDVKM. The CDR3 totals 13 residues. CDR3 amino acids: CASQKGAQTEAFF. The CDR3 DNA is TGTGCCAGCCAGAAGGGGGCGCAAACTGAAGCTTTCTTT.

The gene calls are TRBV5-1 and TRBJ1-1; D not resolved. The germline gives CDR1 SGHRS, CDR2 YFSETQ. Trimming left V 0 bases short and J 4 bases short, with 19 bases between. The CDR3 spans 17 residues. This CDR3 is CASSLDNSPGAGTEAFF. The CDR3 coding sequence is TGCGCCAGCAGCTTGGACAACAGTCCGGGTGCGGGCACTGAAGCTTTCTTT.

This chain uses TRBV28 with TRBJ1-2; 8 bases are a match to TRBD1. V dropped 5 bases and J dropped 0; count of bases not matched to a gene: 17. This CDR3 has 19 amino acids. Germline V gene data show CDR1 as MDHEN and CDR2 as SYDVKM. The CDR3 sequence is CASSRLFSGGVAPNYGYTF. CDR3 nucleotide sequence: TGTGCCAGCAGTAGATTATTCTCAGGGGGCGTCGCTCCTAACTATGGCTACACCTTC.

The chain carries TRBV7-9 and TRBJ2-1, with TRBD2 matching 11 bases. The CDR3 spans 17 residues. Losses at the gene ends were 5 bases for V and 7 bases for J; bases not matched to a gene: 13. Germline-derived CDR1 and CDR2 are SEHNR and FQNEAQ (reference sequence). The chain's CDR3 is CASSPRPTSGTANEQFF. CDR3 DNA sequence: TGTGCCAGCAGCCCAAGACCGACTAGCGGGACGGCTAATGAGCAGTTCTTC.

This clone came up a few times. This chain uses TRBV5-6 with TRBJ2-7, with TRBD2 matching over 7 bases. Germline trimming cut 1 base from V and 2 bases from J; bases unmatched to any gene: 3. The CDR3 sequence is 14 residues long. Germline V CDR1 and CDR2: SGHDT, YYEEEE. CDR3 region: CASSLPGLPYEQYF. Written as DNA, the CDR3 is TGTGCCAGCAGCTTGCCGGGACTACCCTACGAGCAGTACTTC.

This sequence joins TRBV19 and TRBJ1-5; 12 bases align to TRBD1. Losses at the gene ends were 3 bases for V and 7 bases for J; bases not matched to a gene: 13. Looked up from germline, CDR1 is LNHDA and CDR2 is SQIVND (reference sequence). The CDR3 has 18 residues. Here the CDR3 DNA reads TGTGCCAGTAGTATGGAAGCGGGGACAGGGGGCGTTAGGCAGCCCCAGCATTTT. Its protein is CASSMEAGTGGVRQPQHF.

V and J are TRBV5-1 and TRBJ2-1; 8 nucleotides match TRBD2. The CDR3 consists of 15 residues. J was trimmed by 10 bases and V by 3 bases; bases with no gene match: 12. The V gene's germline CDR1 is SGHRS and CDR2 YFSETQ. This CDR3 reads CASSSVAGGGGEQFF. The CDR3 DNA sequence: TGCGCCAGCAGCTCCGTAGCGGGTGGCGGGGGGGAGCAGTTCTTC.

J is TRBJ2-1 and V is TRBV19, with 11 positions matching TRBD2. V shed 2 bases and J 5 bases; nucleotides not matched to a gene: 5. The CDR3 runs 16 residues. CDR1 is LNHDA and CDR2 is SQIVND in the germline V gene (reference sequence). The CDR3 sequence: CASSIRGTSGNNEQFF. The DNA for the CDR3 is TGTGCCAGTAGTATAAGGGGGACTAGCGGAAACAATGAGCAGTTCTTC.

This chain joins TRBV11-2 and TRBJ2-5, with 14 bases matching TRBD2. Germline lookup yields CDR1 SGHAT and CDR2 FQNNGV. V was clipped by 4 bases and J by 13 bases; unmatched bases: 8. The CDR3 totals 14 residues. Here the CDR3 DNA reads TGTGCCAGCAGCTCAGGACTAGCGGGAGGCCCTACGTACTTC. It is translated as CASSSGLAGGPTYF. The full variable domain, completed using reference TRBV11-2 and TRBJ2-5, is EAGVAQSPRYKIIEKRQSVAFWCNPISGHATLYWYQQILGQGPKLLIQFQNNGVVDDSQLPKDRFSAERLKGVDSTLKIQPAKLEDSAVYLCASSSGLAGGPTYFGPGTRLLVL.

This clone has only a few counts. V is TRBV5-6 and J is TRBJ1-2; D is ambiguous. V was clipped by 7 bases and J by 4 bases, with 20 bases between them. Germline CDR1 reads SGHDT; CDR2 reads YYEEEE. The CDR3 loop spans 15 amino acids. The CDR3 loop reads CASAGVPRSVYGYTF. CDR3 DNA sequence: TGTGCCAGCGCCGGAGTACCCCGGTCGGTCTATGGCTACACCTTC.

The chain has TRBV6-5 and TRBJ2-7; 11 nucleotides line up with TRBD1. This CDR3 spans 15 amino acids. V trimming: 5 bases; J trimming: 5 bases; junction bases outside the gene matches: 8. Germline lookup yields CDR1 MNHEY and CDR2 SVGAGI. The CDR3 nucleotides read TGTGCCAGCAGTATTGGGACAGGGGGGGTCCACGAGCAGTACTTC. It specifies CASSIGTGGVHEQYF.

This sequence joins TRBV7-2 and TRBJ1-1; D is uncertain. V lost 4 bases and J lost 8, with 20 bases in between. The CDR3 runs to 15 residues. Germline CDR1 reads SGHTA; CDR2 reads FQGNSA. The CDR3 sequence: CASSYDIPLGKEAFF. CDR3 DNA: TGTGCCAGCAGCTACGACATCCCTTTAGGTAAAGAAGCTTTCTTT. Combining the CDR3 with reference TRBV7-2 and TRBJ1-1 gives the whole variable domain GAGVSQSPSNKVTEKGKDVELRCDPISGHTALYWYRQSLGQGLEFLIYFQGNSAPDKSGLPSDRFSAERTGGSVSTLTIQRTQQEDSAVYLCASSYDIPLGKEAFFGQGTRLTVV.

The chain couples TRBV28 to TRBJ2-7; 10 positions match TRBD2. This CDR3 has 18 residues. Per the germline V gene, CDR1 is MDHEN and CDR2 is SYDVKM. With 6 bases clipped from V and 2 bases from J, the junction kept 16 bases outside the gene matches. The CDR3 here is CASSSGRVAGGSTYEQYF. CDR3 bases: TGTGCCAGCAGCTCGGGGAGGGTAGCGGGAGGCTCTACCTACGAGCAGTACTTC.

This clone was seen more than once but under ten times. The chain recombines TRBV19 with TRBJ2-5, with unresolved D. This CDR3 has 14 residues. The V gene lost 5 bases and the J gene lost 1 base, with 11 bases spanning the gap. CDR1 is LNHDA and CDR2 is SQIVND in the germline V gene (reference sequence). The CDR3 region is CASSSPGLQETQYF. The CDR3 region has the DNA TGTGCCAGTAGTTCCCCAGGCCTCCAAGAGACCCAGTACTTC.

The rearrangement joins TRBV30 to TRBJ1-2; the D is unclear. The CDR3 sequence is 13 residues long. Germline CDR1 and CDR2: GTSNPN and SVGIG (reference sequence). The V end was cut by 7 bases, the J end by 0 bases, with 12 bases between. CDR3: CASRRGANYGYTF. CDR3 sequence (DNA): TGTGCCTCCCGCCGCGGAGCTAACTATGGCTACACCTTC.

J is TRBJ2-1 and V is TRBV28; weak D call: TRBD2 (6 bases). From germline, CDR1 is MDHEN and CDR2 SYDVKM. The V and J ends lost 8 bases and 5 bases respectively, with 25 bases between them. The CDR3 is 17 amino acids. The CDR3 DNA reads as TGTGCCAGCGGCCAGTCAGGAGCGGGTCGACGAAACAATGAGCAGTTCTTC. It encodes CASGQSGAGRRNNEQFF.

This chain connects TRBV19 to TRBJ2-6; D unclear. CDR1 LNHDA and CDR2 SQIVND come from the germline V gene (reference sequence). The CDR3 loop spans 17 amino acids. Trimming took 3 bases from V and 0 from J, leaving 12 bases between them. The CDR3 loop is CASSIRLSGSGANVLTF. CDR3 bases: TGTGCCAGTAGTATCAGGTTATCAGGCTCTGGGGCCAACGTCCTGACTTTC.